These 7 T cell receptor beta chains were sequenced from one sample in a study of T cell changes during pregnancy in multiple sclerosis. This table comes from immunoSEQ multiplex PCR, and its TCRdb copy is limited to in-frame clones, with some not included. The sample lists 38,000 or so clones; more than 90% were seen once. The source was peripheral blood, collected before pregnancy. All receptors derive from a female donor with multiple sclerosis, enrolled in a pregnancy study.

This chain connects TRBV27 to TRBJ1-1; TRBD1 aligns across 11 bases. From germline, CDR1 is MNHEY and CDR2 SMNVEV (reference sequence). The CDR3 loop spans 17 amino acids. J gave up 0 bases and V 3 bases, and 6 bases lay outside the gene matches. The CDR3 sequence is CASSFQGTGGLNTEAFF. The CDR3 nucleotides are TGTGCCAGCAGTTTCCAGGGGACAGGGGGACTGAACACTGAAGCTTTCTTT.

This rearrangement joins TRBV9 to TRBJ2-7, with D perhaps matching TRBD1 (6 bases). The CDR3 loop spans 15 amino acids. V lost 3 bases, J lost 2 bases, and 15 bases lay in between. Germline lookup yields CDR1 SGDLS and CDR2 YYNGEE. CDR3 DNA: TGTGCCAGCAGCGCGAGGACAGCGTCGACCTACGAGCAGTACTTC. It specifies CASSARTASTYEQYF. Supplemented by reference TRBV9 and TRBJ2-7, the full variable domain reads DSGVTQTPKHLITATGQRVTLRCSPRSGDLSVYWYQQSLDQGLQFLIQYYNGEERAKGNILERFSAQQFPDLHSELNLSSLELGDSALYFCASSARTASTYEQYFGPGTRLTVT.

V gene TRBV11-2 combines with J gene TRBJ1-1; TRBD1 matches 7 bases. There are 15 residues in the CDR3. V lost 6 bases, J lost 0 bases, and 7 bases stayed unmatched. The germline CDR1 and CDR2 sequences are SGHAT and FQNNGV. DNA for the CDR3: TGTGCCAGCAGTCCACAGGGGTACCTGAACACTGAAGCTTTCTTT. The encoded protein is CASSPQGYLNTEAFF.

J is TRBJ1-5 and V is TRBV5-6, with a possible D match to TRBD1 (5 bases). The CDR3 is made up of 16 amino acids. Germline lookup yields CDR1 SGHDT and CDR2 YYEEEE. Deletions cut 1 base from V and 0 bases from J, with 11 bases between. CDR3 in amino acids: CASSLRRGSSNQPQHF. CDR3 in DNA: TGTGCCAGCAGCTTGAGGAGGGGTAGTAGCAATCAGCCCCAGCATTTT.

This clone was counted a single time. The V call is TRBV27, the J call TRBJ2-3; the match to TRBD2 covers 7 bases. After removal of 3 bases from V and 6 bases from J, the junction contained 6 bases not matched to a gene. Germline lookup yields CDR1 MNHEY and CDR2 SMNVEV (reference sequence). The CDR3 extends over 14 amino acids. As DNA, the CDR3 is TGTGCCAGCAGTTTGTCGCGGGGGAAGGATACGCAGTATTTT. Translated, it gives CASSLSRGKDTQYF.

The chain has TRBV25-1 and TRBJ2-7, with D maybe TRBD2 (6 bases). V lost 4 bases to trimming and J lost 6 bases, with 10 bases between them. The CDR3 loop spans 12 amino acids. The germline V gene encodes CDR1 MGHDK and CDR2 SYGVNS. The CDR3, as DNA: TGTGCCAGCAGTGCGGGACTGATCGAGCAGTACTTC. Protein: CASSAGLIEQYF.

The chain combines TRBV28 with TRBJ1-2; D is undetermined. There are 14 residues in the CDR3. Deletions cut 2 bases from V and 8 bases from J, with 15 bases between. The germline CDR1 and CDR2 sequences are MDHEN and SYDVKM. CDR3 bases: TGTGCCAGCAGTTTAGGGGTGAGACCGGGAGGCTACACCTTC. This encodes CASSLGVRPGGYTF.